These 24 T cell receptor beta chains were all obtained from the same sample, sequenced in a study of blood T cell repertoires in COVID-19. TCRdb's copy holds only in-frame clones and misses some; the assay was immunoSEQ multiplex PCR. The data hold around 220,000 clones, with about 88% observed a single time. The sequenced sample was peripheral blood. These TCRs come from a woman aged 50 to 60 with COVID-19, enrolled during active disease.

The chain is built from TRBV5-6 and TRBJ1-6; TRBD1 aligns across 9 bases. The CDR3 is made up of 15 amino acids. Germline CDR1 reads SGHDT; CDR2 reads YYEEEE. With 1 base clipped from V and 9 bases from J, the junction kept 5 bases outside the gene matches. CDR3 sequence reads: CASSLLTGGFSPLHF. In nucleotides, the CDR3 is TGTGCCAGCAGCTTGTTGACAGGGGGGTTTTCACCCCTCCACTTT.

This clone came up once. This chain joins TRBV7-9 and TRBJ1-2; 7 bases agree with TRBD1. J gave up 7 bases and V 5 bases, and 13 bases lay outside the gene matches. The V gene's germline CDR1 is SEHNR and CDR2 FQNEAQ (reference sequence). The CDR3 totals 15 residues. The CDR3 reads CASSPHIDRVLGYTF. The CDR3 nucleotides are TGTGCCAGCAGCCCACACATAGACAGGGTACTTGGCTACACCTTC. The entire variable domain, with the rest obtained from reference TRBV7-9 and TRBJ1-2, is as follows: DTGVSQNPRHKITKRGQNVTFRCDPISEHNRLYWYRQTLGQGPEFLTYFQNEAQLEKSRLLSDRFSAERPKGSFSTLEIQRTEQGDSAMYLCASSPHIDRVLGYTFGSGTRLTVV.

V usage is TRBV19 and J usage is TRBJ1-2; 9 nucleotides line up with TRBD1. J was trimmed by 4 bases and V by 7 bases; bases with no gene match: 4. Looked up from germline, CDR1 is LNHDA and CDR2 is SQIVND (reference sequence). The CDR3 runs 13 residues. The CDR3 bases are TGTGCCAGTAACCGGGACAGGGCCTATGGCTACACCTTC. Its translation: CASNRDRAYGYTF.

The chain couples TRBV6-6 to TRBJ1-1; 7 nucleotides line up with TRBD1. The CDR3 is made up of 17 amino acids. The trim removed 5 bases at V and 0 bases at J, leaving 12 bases unmatched. Germline V CDR1 and CDR2: MNHNY, SVGAGI (reference sequence). Written as DNA, the CDR3 is TGTGCCAGCAGTCGCCCCCGGGGACAGCTCATGAACACTGAAGCTTTCTTT. As protein: CASSRPRGQLMNTEAFF.

The chain employs TRBV10-2 and TRBJ1-2; TRBD1 matches 10 bases. The CDR3 length is 14 residues. Germline V gene sequence: CDR1 WSHSY, CDR2 SAAADI. Trimming cost V 4 bases and J 4 bases; bases outside gene matches: 3. Here the CDR3 reads CASSGTGGGYGYTF. The DNA of the CDR3 is TGCGCCAGCAGTGGGACAGGGGGAGGCTATGGCTACACCTTC.

V usage is TRBV7-9 and J usage is TRBJ1-3; 7 bases map to TRBD1. The germline gives CDR1 SEHNR, CDR2 FQNEAQ (reference sequence). Trimming at V came to 1 base and at J to 4 bases, leaving 7 bases not matched to a gene. This CDR3 is 16 amino acids long. The CDR3 DNA sequence: TGTGCCAGCAGCTTAGACGGCAGGGGGTCAGGAAACACCATATATTTT. It yields the protein CASSLDGRGSGNTIYF.

The rearrangement links TRBV19 to TRBJ1-2, with TRBD1 identical over 7 bases. The CDR3 is 14 residues long. Germline-derived CDR1 and CDR2 are LNHDA and SQIVND (reference sequence). The V and J ends lost 7 bases and 4 bases, in that order; junction bases with no gene match: 9. The CDR3 nucleotides are TGTGCCAGTACCCGGGACAGCCGTTTCTATGGCTACACCTTC. Amino acid sequence: CASTRDSRFYGYTF.

The gene calls are TRBV6-5 and TRBJ1-5; D possibly corresponds to TRBD1 (6 bases). Trimming removed 6 bases from V and 9 bases from J, with 15 bases in between. Germline loops: CDR1 MNHEY, CDR2 SVGAGI. The CDR3 has 13 residues. The CDR3 spells CASRQGADWPQHF. As DNA, the CDR3 is TGTGCCAGCAGACAGGGTGCGGATTGGCCCCAGCATTTT.

The chain links TRBV19 to TRBJ1-1; D not resolved. The CDR3 contains 12 residues. V lost 6 bases and J lost 1, with 6 bases in between. From germline, CDR1 is LNHDA and CDR2 SQIVND (reference sequence). The CDR3 nucleotides read TGTGCCAGTAGCCCCCAGAACACTGAAGCTTTCTTT. The encoded protein is CASSPQNTEAFF.

The gene calls are TRBV3-1 (or the pseudogene TRBV3-2) and TRBJ2-2, with D unresolved. The CDR3 has 15 residues. The V end was cut by 4 bases, the J end by 5 bases, with 14 bases between. Germline V gene lookup returns CDR1 LGHDT and CDR2 YNNKEL (reference sequence). CDR3 residues: CASSPGSVVTGELFF. Here the CDR3 DNA reads TGTGCCAGCAGCCCAGGCAGTGTTGTAACCGGGGAGCTGTTTTTT.

This chain connects TRBV9 to TRBJ1-3; TRBD1 matches at 8 bases. This CDR3 comprises 14 residues. Trimming cost V 4 bases and J 4 bases; bases outside gene matches: 4. Germline CDR1 and CDR2: SGDLS and YYNGEE. The CDR3 sequence is CASSPPGGGNTIYF. CDR3 DNA: TGTGCCAGCAGCCCCCCAGGGGGCGGAAACACCATATATTTT.

The chain joins TRBV13 to TRBJ2-1, with TRBD1 matching over 9 bases. The germline V gene encodes CDR1 PRHDT and CDR2 FYEKMQ (reference sequence). The V and J ends lost 4 bases and 7 bases, in that order; junction bases with no gene match: 8. CDR3 length equals 15 residues. This CDR3 is CASSSGQGYTNEQFF. In nucleotides, the CDR3 is TGTGCCAGCAGCTCCGGACAGGGGTACACGAATGAGCAGTTCTTC.

The chain has TRBV24-1 and TRBJ2-3; 9 bases align to TRBD1. The CDR3 totals 17 residues. Germline loops: CDR1 KGHDR, CDR2 SFDVKD. Trimming at V came to 4 bases and at J to 4 bases, leaving 11 bases not matched to a gene. CDR3 sequence: CATSEPNTGGGSDTQYF. The CDR3 nucleotides read TGTGCCACCAGTGAACCAAATACAGGGGGCGGCTCAGATACGCAGTATTTT.

This clone appeared once. The chain couples TRBV3-1 (or the pseudogene TRBV3-2) to TRBJ2-1; possible D gene TRBD1, 7 bases. Trimming shortened V by 3 bases and J by 4 bases, and 13 bases separated the two germline ends. CDR1 is LGHDT and CDR2 is YNNKEL in the germline V gene (reference sequence). The CDR3 covers 15 residues. In DNA form, the CDR3 reads TGTGCCAGCAGCCAGGAGGGACAGCTATACAATGAGCAGTTCTTC. Translating it yields CASSQEGQLYNEQFF.

The rearrangement links TRBV10-2 to TRBJ2-7; D gene uncertain. The CDR3 sequence is 15 residues long. Trimming stripped 4 bases from V and 2 bases from J, with 15 bases between. In germline, CDR1 is WSHSY, CDR2 SAAADI. This CDR3 reads CASSGVAHSTYEQYV. CDR3 bases: TGCGCCAGCAGTGGGGTAGCACACTCGACCTACGAGCAGTACGTC.

CDR3 coding DNA: TGTGCCAGCAGTGAAGCTCGTAGGGGGCCACAGGAACAGCCCCAGCATTTT. Amino acids: CASSEARRGPQEQPQHF. This chain links TRBV2 with TRBJ1-5; 7 bases align to TRBD1. The CDR3 contains 17 residues. V shed 0 bases, J shed 7 bases, and the junction held 12 bases outside the gene matches. Germline lookup yields CDR1 SNHLY and CDR2 FYNNEI.

The chain links TRBV3-1 (or the pseudogene TRBV3-2) to TRBJ1-2; 8 nucleotides align to TRBD1. The CDR3 contains 14 residues. The junction had 5 bases not matched to a gene; V was cut back by 0 bases and J by 8 bases. CDR1 LGHDT and CDR2 YNNKEL come from the germline V gene (reference sequence). This CDR3 reads CASSQEEAGGGYTF. CDR3 in DNA: TGTGCCAGCAGCCAAGAGGAAGCAGGGGGCGGCTACACCTTC.

This clone was counted many times. The chain joins TRBV2 to TRBJ2-2; tentative D call: TRBD2 (6 bases). The CDR3 has 14 residues. V lost 7 bases and J lost 0, with 9 bases in between. The germline V gene encodes CDR1 SNHLY and CDR2 FYNNEI. CDR3 residues: CASKAGPNTGELFF. The CDR3 nucleotides read TGTGCCAGCAAGGCGGGGCCGAACACCGGGGAGCTGTTTTTT.

The V gene is TRBV19, the J gene TRBJ2-6, with 9 nucleotides matching TRBD1. This CDR3 spans 18 amino acids. Germline V gives CDR1 LNHDA, CDR2 SQIVND (reference sequence). V lost 3 bases to trimming and J lost 0 bases; unmatched junction nucleotides: 6. The CDR3 DNA follows: TGTGCCAGTAGTATCCGGACAGGGGACTCCTCTGGGGCCAACGTCCTGACTTTC. Protein product: CASSIRTGDSSGANVLTF.

Only one count was recorded for this clone. J is TRBJ1-5 and V is TRBV7-2; a possible D gene is TRBD1 (5 bases). Germline CDR1 SGHTA, CDR2 FQGNSA. Trimming removed 6 bases from V and 6 bases from J, with 15 bases in between. The CDR3 covers 14 residues. As DNA, the CDR3 is TGTGCCAGCAGAAAATCCGGGGGAGGTCAGCCCCAGCATTTT. Translation: CASRKSGGGQPQHF.

This clone appeared once. This rearrangement joins TRBV2 to TRBJ2-7; D is possibly TRBD1 (6 bases). V lost 6 bases, J lost 0 bases, and 9 bases lay in between. Germline loops: CDR1 SNHLY, CDR2 FYNNEI. The CDR3 has 13 residues. The CDR3 spells CASRDSLSYEQYF. The CDR3 region has the DNA TGTGCCAGCAGGGACAGCCTCTCCTACGAGCAGTACTTC.

V usage is TRBV11-2 and J usage is TRBJ2-7; TRBD1 agrees at 8 bases. The CDR3 runs to 14 residues. The trim removed 1 base at V and 5 bases at J, leaving 4 bases unmatched. Germline V gene data show CDR1 as SGHAT and CDR2 as FQNNGV. For the CDR3, the DNA is TGTGCCAGCAGCTTAGGAGACAGGGGCGACGAGCAGTACTTC. It is translated as CASSLGDRGDEQYF.

This chain connects TRBV5-4 to TRBJ1-4; perhaps TRBD1 as D (6 bases). CDR1 and CDR2 (germline): SGHNT, YYREEE (reference sequence). Trimming removed 4 bases at V and 8 bases at J, with 24 bases between. The CDR3 runs 17 residues. CDR3 region: CASSRAPRTGSREKLFF. As DNA, the CDR3 is TGTGCCAGCAGCCGCGCCCCCCGCACAGGGTCACGGGAAAAACTGTTTTTT.

V and J are TRBV6-6 and TRBJ1-1; TRBD1 is a possible D gene (6 bases). This CDR3 is built from 14 residues. The V and J ends lost 0 bases and 2 bases respectively, with 7 bases between them. Germline lookup yields CDR1 MNHNY and CDR2 SVGAGI (reference sequence). CDR3: CASSYSTGNTEAFF. CDR3 DNA: TGTGCCAGCAGTTACTCGACAGGTAACACTGAAGCTTTCTTT.